These 2 T cell receptor beta chains originate from one sample sequenced in a study of molecular identifiers for immune sequencing clone quantification. Via MiXCR, TCRdb re-called the PCR reads, giving one row per CDR3 protein. The profile shows around 460,000 distinct CDR3 sequences, roughly 23% of them singletons. Input material: naive CD8+ T cells from blood, with Jurkat cell RNA spiked in. Documented subset: FACS-sorted CD8+CD4-CCR7+CD45RA+ naive T cells. These receptors all stem from a human donor in good health. Some libraries in this study had Jurkat cell RNA spiked in.

The chain links TRBV2 to TRBJ1-4, with D uncertain. The CDR3 totals 15 residues. Germline V gene sequence: CDR1 SNHLY, CDR2 FYNNEI. Trimming removed 1 base from V and 3 bases from J, with 9 bases in between. CDR3 in DNA: TGTGCCAGCAGTGAAGGGGAGCAAGCTAATGAAAAACTGTTTTTT. Protein product: CASSEGEQANEKLFF.

This clonotype was seen ten or more times. The chain employs TRBV29-1 and TRBJ2-1; 7 bases are a match to TRBD2. With V trimmed by 3 bases and J by 5 bases, 7 bases remained unmatched. Germline assignment: CDR1 SQVTM and CDR2 ANQGSEA. The CDR3 sequence is 14 residues long. CDR3 residues: CSVDLRGNHNEQFF. The CDR3 coding sequence is TGCAGCGTTGATCTGCGGGGGAACCACAATGAGCAGTTCTTC.